This TCR beta chain was obtained from a study of a mutant IDH1 vaccine in newly diagnosed glioma. Study information: Once 4-6 weeks had passed after radiotherapy alone, vaccination started, or it started with temozolomide cycles. Of treated patients, around 62% were men and 37.5% women, averaging about 40 years. In the visit schedule, V12 fell in week 35, while V13 fell in week 47.

The CDR3 is 16 residues long. The V gene's germline CDR1 is KGHSH and CDR2 LQKENI. The junction had 7 bases not matched to a gene; V was cut back by 4 bases and J by 3 bases. Only in-frame clones appear in the TCRdb table, and some are missing; sequencing was by immunoSEQ multiplex PCR. The table lists about 56,000 clones, roughly 87% of them singletons. This sample's time point: week 47, end of study. Every vaccination contained 300 ug of the mutant IDH1 20-mer peptide and was paired with topical imiquimod. Worth noting for this clone: The antigen remains undetermined.

The sample was PBMCs, taken from a glioma patient whose treatment included an IDH1 peptide vaccine. This clonotype was obtained from a woman aged 45-59 years with glioma. The chain carries TRBV18 and TRBJ2-7; 12 nucleotides align to TRBD1. In DNA form, the CDR3 reads TGTGCCAGCTCACAAACCGGGACAGGGGGCCTCTACGAGCAGTACTTC. As protein: CASSQTGTGGLYEQYF.